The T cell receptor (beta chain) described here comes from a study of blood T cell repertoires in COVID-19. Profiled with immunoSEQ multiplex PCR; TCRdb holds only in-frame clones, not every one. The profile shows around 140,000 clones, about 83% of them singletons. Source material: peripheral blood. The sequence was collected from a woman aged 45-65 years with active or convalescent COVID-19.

This CDR3 is CASSDRVNQPQHF. As DNA, the CDR3 is TGCGCCAGCAGTGACAGGGTCAATCAGCCCCAGCATTTT. This chain uses TRBV10-2 with TRBJ1-5; perhaps TRBD1 as D (5 bases). Germline V CDR1 and CDR2: WSHSY, SAAADI. Deletions cut 3 bases from V and 3 bases from J, with 6 bases between. The CDR3 has 13 residues.